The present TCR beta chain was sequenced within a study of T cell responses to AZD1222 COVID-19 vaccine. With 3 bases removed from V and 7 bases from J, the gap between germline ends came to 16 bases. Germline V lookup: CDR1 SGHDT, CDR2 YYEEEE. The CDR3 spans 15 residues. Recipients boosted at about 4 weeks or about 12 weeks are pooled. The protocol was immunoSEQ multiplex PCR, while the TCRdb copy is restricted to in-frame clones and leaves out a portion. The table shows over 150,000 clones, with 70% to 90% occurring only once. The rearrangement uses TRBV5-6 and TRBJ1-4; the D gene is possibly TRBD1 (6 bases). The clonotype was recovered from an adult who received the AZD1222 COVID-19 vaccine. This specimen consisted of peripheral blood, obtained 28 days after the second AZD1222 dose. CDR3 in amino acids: CASSWTGGASEKLFF. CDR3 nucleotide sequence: TGTGCCAGCAGCTGGACTGGGGGGGCATCTGAAAAACTGTTTTTT. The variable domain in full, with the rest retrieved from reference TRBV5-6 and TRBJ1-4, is DAGVTQSPTHLIKTRGQQVTLRCSPKSGHDTVSWYQQALGQGPQFIFQYYEEEERQRGNFPDRFSGHQFPNYSSELNVNALLLGDSALYLCASSWTGGASEKLFFGSGTQLSVL.